One and the same sample provided the 7 T cell receptor beta chains below, sequenced in a study of technical replicates of blood from a few donors. Sequencing used immunoSEQ multiplex PCR; TCRdb keeps in-frame clones, though not all of them. The table has about 70,000 clones, around 86% seen once. Material for sequencing was PBMCs. Receptors were obtained from a human donor in good health. Some clones in this sample may be carry-over from other donors' samples.

V usage is TRBV2 and J usage is TRBJ2-7, with 7 nucleotides matching TRBD2. The J segment lost 2 bases and the V segment lost 4 bases, leaving 8 bases of the junction unmatched. CDR1 and CDR2 from the germline V gene are SNHLY and FYNNEI. The CDR3 length is 15 residues. For the CDR3, the DNA is TGTGCCAGCAGTGGGGGAGGGACGGTGACCTACGAGCAGTACTTC. It codes for CASSGGGTVTYEQYF.

The chain is built from TRBV5-4 and TRBJ1-4; TRBD1 aligns across 11 bases. CDR3 length equals 15 residues. With V trimmed by 4 bases and J by 5 bases, 4 bases remained unmatched. Germline loops: CDR1 SGHNT, CDR2 YYREEE (reference sequence). The CDR3: CASSPGTGGNEKLFF. The CDR3 DNA sequence: TGTGCCAGCAGCCCCGGGACAGGGGGAAATGAAAAACTGTTTTTT.

This clone was seen once. The rearrangement links TRBV29-1 to TRBJ2-2; D perhaps matches TRBD1 (5 bases). This CDR3 is 14 amino acids long. Germline CDR1 and CDR2: SQVTM and ANQGSEA. The V and J ends lost 7 bases and 0 bases respectively, with 12 bases between them. CDR3 sequence (DNA): TGCAGCGCGCTGGGGCGGACGAACACCGGGGAGCTGTTTTTT. Translated: CSALGRTNTGELFF.

The chain is built from TRBV2 and TRBJ1-2; 7 positions agree with TRBD1. Germline assignment: CDR1 SNHLY and CDR2 FYNNEI. J was trimmed by 0 bases and V by 6 bases; bases with no gene match: 4. The CDR3 consists of 14 residues. CDR3: CASRVQGTNYGYTF. In DNA form, the CDR3 reads TGTGCCAGCAGAGTACAGGGGACTAACTATGGCTACACCTTC.

The chain is built from TRBV19 and TRBJ1-1, with TRBD1 matching 9 bases. The CDR3 is made up of 17 amino acids. Germline V gives CDR1 LNHDA, CDR2 SQIVND (reference sequence). J gave up 7 bases and V 6 bases, and 18 bases lay outside the gene matches. DNA for the CDR3: TGTGCCAGTAGCAATAAACGGGACAGGGAGAAATTGGGTGAAGCTTTCTTT. Translation: CASSNKRDREKLGEAFF.

The chain is built from TRBV10-3 and TRBJ2-3; tentative D call: TRBD1 (5 bases). CDR1 is ENHRY, CDR2 SYGVKD, per germline. Trimming took off 6 bases at V and 5 bases at J, with 15 bases between the two ends. This CDR3 contains 14 residues. DNA of the CDR3: TGTGCCATCAGCAGCTCTAAAGGGGAAGATACGCAGTATTTT. Amino acids: CAISSSKGEDTQYF.

CDR3 protein: CSVDRQGAGEQYF. The CDR3 DNA reads TGCAGCGTTGACCGCCAGGGGGCGGGGGAGCAGTACTTC. The rearrangement joins TRBV29-1 to TRBJ2-7; 8 bases are a match to TRBD1. Germline CDR1 is SQVTM and CDR2 is ANQGSEA. Trimming at V came to 3 bases and at J to 7 bases, leaving 8 bases not matched to a gene. The length of the CDR3 is 13 residues.